Below are 23 T cell receptor beta chains sequenced from a single sample in a study of patients and donors after allogeneic stem cell transplantation. MiXCR, run by TCRdb on the RT-PCR reads, gives a single entry per CDR3 protein. The profile shows about 74,000 distinct CDR3 sequences, about 30% of them singletons. The material sequenced was blood, either unsorted or a sorted T cell fraction (not recorded which). The receptor set was obtained from a human donor who was either an allogeneic HSCT recipient or a stem cell or donor lymphocyte infusion donor (not recorded which). It is not recorded whose cells these are; they may come from a transplant donor.

This clonotype has a handful of counts. The CDR3 sequence is CASSLSGGVNLNEQFF. CDR3 bases: TGCGCCAGCAGCTTGTCGGGCGGCGTGAATCTCAATGAGCAGTTCTTC. The chain recombines TRBV5-1 with TRBJ2-1; unclear D gene. CDR3 length: 16 amino acids. Deletions cut 1 base from V and 6 bases from J, with 17 bases between. Germline V gene data show CDR1 as SGHRS and CDR2 as YFSETQ.

The genes are TRBV4-2 and TRBJ1-5; D is unresolved. The CDR3 consists of 13 residues. With 0 bases removed from V and 5 bases from J, the gap between germline ends came to 5 bases. The germline V gene encodes CDR1 LGHNA and CDR2 YNFKEQ. The CDR3 sequence: CASSQDAHQPQHF. The CDR3 nucleotides are TGTGCCAGCAGCCAAGATGCCCATCAGCCCCAGCATTTT.

Only one count was recorded for this clonotype. This chain joins TRBV10-3 and TRBJ2-2; D is uncertain. Trimming took 3 bases from V and 2 from J, leaving 10 bases between them. Germline V lookup: CDR1 ENHRY, CDR2 SYGVKD. This CDR3 is 15 amino acids long. The CDR3 is CAISDGGKNTGELFF. The CDR3 nucleotides read TGTGCCATCAGTGACGGCGGCAAAAACACCGGGGAGCTGTTTTTT.

This chain joins TRBV6-2 or TRBV6-3 and TRBJ2-1; the match to TRBD1 covers 9 bases. Trimming cost V 2 bases and J 4 bases; bases outside gene matches: 3. Germline V gene sequence: CDR1 MNHEY, CDR2 SVGEGT. The CDR3 is 15 residues long. CDR3 sequence: CASSYGTGSYNEQFF. The DNA of the CDR3 is TGTGCCAGCAGTTACGGGACAGGGAGTTACAATGAGCAGTTCTTC.

This rearrangement joins TRBV12-3 or TRBV12-4 to TRBJ2-7; no clear D gene. This CDR3 is 16 amino acids long. The V and J ends lost 5 bases and 0 bases respectively, with 17 bases between them. The CDR3 DNA sequence: TGTGCCAGCAGTGCCTCTCGTTTAGGGTTCTCCTACGAGCAGTACTTC. Protein: CASSASRLGFSYEQYF.

This chain uses TRBV20-1 with TRBJ2-7; 7 positions match TRBD1. V lost 5 bases, J lost 1 base, and 5 bases stayed unmatched. This CDR3 has 13 amino acids. CDR1 and CDR2 (germline): DFQATT, SNEGSKA (reference sequence). The CDR3 DNA follows: TGCAGTGCTTCCCCGGGACAGTCCTACGAGCAGTACTTC. Encoded protein: CSASPGQSYEQYF.

This clonotype was picked up a small number of times. This rearrangement joins TRBV12-3 or TRBV12-4 to TRBJ1-1; TRBD1 aligns across 7 bases. Trimming removed 7 bases from V and 7 bases from J; junction bases left unmatched: 12. This CDR3 spans 14 amino acids. CDR3 DNA: TGTGCCAGCACCACAGGGGCCCCCAGGAGTGAAGCTTTCTTT. Protein: CASTTGAPRSEAFF.

This clonotype was seen a handful of times. The chain uses TRBV7-9 and TRBJ1-6, with 8 bases matching TRBD1. J gave up 9 bases and V 5 bases, and 6 bases lay outside the gene matches. CDR3 length equals 14 residues. Looked up from germline, CDR1 is SEHNR and CDR2 is FQNEAQ (reference sequence). As DNA, the CDR3 is TGTGCCAGCAGCACGGACAGGGCCTCTTCACCCCTCCACTTT. This sequence encodes CASSTDRASSPLHF.

The sample holds a few counts of this clonotype. The chain has TRBV5-1 and TRBJ2-5, with TRBD1 matching 9 bases. V trimming: 3 bases; J trimming: 3 bases; junction bases outside the gene matches: 3. This CDR3 is 14 amino acids long. Germline V gene sequence: CDR1 SGHRS, CDR2 YFSETQ. The CDR3 region is CASSWGTGKETQYF. The CDR3 nucleotides are TGCGCCAGCAGCTGGGGGACAGGGAAAGAGACCCAGTACTTC.

In this sample, this clonotype turned up a few times. This chain connects TRBV5-1 to TRBJ1-1; 8 positions agree with TRBD1. The length of the CDR3 is 17 residues. Per the germline V gene, CDR1 is SGHRS and CDR2 is YFSETQ. V shed 1 base, J shed 11 bases, and the junction held 19 bases outside the gene matches. The CDR3: CASSLSTGVLNPLVAFF. For the CDR3, the DNA is TGCGCCAGCAGCTTGTCGACAGGGGTTCTAAACCCGCTTGTGGCTTTCTTT.

This chain links TRBV20-1 with TRBJ2-7; D is unclear. The CDR3 contains 12 residues. Per germline, CDR1 DFQATT and CDR2 SNEGSKA (reference sequence). V shed 7 bases and J shed 4 bases, with 14 bases lying between them. The CDR3 protein is CSGLLLGYEQYF. CDR3 DNA: TGCAGTGGCCTTCTCTTGGGGTACGAGCAGTACTTC.

This clonotype came up a few times. J is TRBJ1-4 and V is TRBV7-6, with TRBD1 matching 7 bases. V shed 2 bases, J shed 7 bases, and the junction held 10 bases outside the gene matches. Germline values: CDR1 SGHVS, CDR2 FNYEAQ. The CDR3 spans 16 residues. The CDR3 region is CASSLTLNRGGEKLFF. The CDR3 nucleotides read TGTGCCAGCAGCTTAACGCTTAACAGGGGCGGTGAAAAACTGTTTTTT.

This chain connects TRBV7-2 to TRBJ1-1, with D perhaps matching TRBD1 (6 bases). V was cut by 3 bases and J by 5 bases, with 13 bases left in between. The CDR3 covers 14 residues. Germline CDR1 reads SGHTA; CDR2 reads FQGNSA. CDR3 residues: CASSFGIGGTEAFF. The CDR3 nucleotides read TGTGCCAGCAGCTTTGGCATAGGGGGAACTGAAGCTTTCTTT.

This clonotype was seen more than once but under ten times. The gene calls are TRBV5-1 and TRBJ1-3; D gene ambiguous. V was clipped by 0 bases and J by 0 bases, with 7 bases between them. The germline V gene has CDR1 SGHRS and CDR2 YFSETQ. The CDR3 has 15 residues. CDR3 amino acids: CASSLDSNSGNTIYF. CDR3 nucleotides: TGCGCCAGCAGCTTGGACAGCAACTCTGGAAACACCATATATTTT.

This chain uses TRBV10-3 with TRBJ2-2; 8 bases are a match to TRBD1. The ends lost 6 bases at V and 8 bases at J; junction bases unmatched: 5. Germline V gene sequence: CDR1 ENHRY, CDR2 SYGVKD. This CDR3 is 13 amino acids long. CDR3 nucleotide sequence: TGTGCCATCAGGAAGGACAGGGAAGGGGAGCTGTTTTTT. It codes for CAIRKDREGELFF.

The rearrangement links TRBV11-3 to TRBJ1-5, with D unresolved. The CDR3 totals 13 residues. V lost 1 base and J 4 bases, leaving 5 bases between the germline ends. Germline values: CDR1 SGHNT, CDR2 YENEEA. In DNA form, the CDR3 reads TGTGCCAGCAGCTTAGGCGAGAATCAGCCCCAGCATTTT. This codes for CASSLGENQPQHF.

This clonotype was seen only a few times. This rearrangement joins TRBV13 to TRBJ1-1; possible D gene TRBD1, 5 bases. This CDR3 is 12 amino acids long. Trimming took off 5 bases at V and 4 bases at J, with 8 bases between the two ends. Germline assignment: CDR1 PRHDT and CDR2 FYEKMQ (reference sequence). CDR3 amino acids: CASSPTATEAFF. CDR3 sequence (DNA): TGTGCCAGCAGCCCGACAGCCACTGAAGCTTTCTTT.

This clonotype came up once. This chain joins TRBV19 and TRBJ2-7; 10 bases match TRBD1. The CDR3 is 15 amino acids. Germline lookup yields CDR1 LNHDA and CDR2 SQIVND (reference sequence). V dropped 6 bases and J dropped 5; count of bases not matched to a gene: 10. DNA of the CDR3: TGTGCCAGTAGAGGGTCCGGGACAGGGGTCCACGAGCAGTACTTC. Its protein is CASRGSGTGVHEQYF.

This clonotype was found a few times. J is TRBJ1-6 and V is TRBV27; D is perhaps TRBD1 (5 bases). V was clipped by 3 bases and J by 14 bases, with 17 bases between them. The CDR3 is made up of 14 amino acids. CDR1 and CDR2 (germline): MNHEY, SMNVEV (reference sequence). The CDR3: CASSFTRQFLALHF. CDR3 nucleotide sequence: TGTGCCAGCAGTTTTACTCGACAGTTCTTGGCCCTCCACTTT.

This sequence joins TRBV5-1 and TRBJ1-5; tentative D call: TRBD1 (6 bases). CDR1 SGHRS and CDR2 YFSETQ come from the germline V gene. V was cut by 0 bases and J by 5 bases, with 15 bases left in between. The CDR3 covers 16 residues. In DNA form, the CDR3 reads TGCGCCAGCAGCTTGGCCGGAACAGCAGGGGATCAGCCCCAGCATTTT. Translating it yields CASSLAGTAGDQPQHF.

This chain links TRBV9 with TRBJ2-3, with 8 nucleotides matching TRBD2. This CDR3 is 14 amino acids long. The V gene's germline CDR1 is SGDLS and CDR2 YYNGEE. Germline trimming cut 3 bases from V and 1 base from J; bases unmatched to any gene: 1. The CDR3 DNA reads as TGTGCCAGCAGCGCGACTAGCGGCACAGATACGCAGTATTTT. As protein: CASSATSGTDTQYF.

CDR3 sequence reads: CASSFIGSNQPQHF. The CDR3 DNA is TGTGCCAGCAGTTTCATAGGCAGCAATCAGCCCCAGCATTTT. The chain is built from TRBV12-3 or TRBV12-4 and TRBJ1-5, with D hard to call. Trimming pared 3 bases from V and 1 base from J, leaving 7 bases between. The CDR3 is 14 amino acids.

As concerns this clonotype: A clone one base away is much larger, so this may be a read error. The chain is built from TRBV7-9 and TRBJ1-5; the D gene is possibly TRBD1 (5 bases). CDR1 SEHNR and CDR2 FQNEAQ come from the germline V gene (reference sequence). CDR3 length: 15 amino acids. The CDR3, as DNA: TGTGCCACCAGCTCCGGGGGAGATAGCAATCAGCCCCAGCATTTT. Its protein product is CATSSGGDSNQPQHF.